The 9 T cell receptor beta chains listed next were all sequenced from one sample in a study of blood T cell repertoires in COVID-19. Generated by immunoSEQ multiplex PCR, the TCRdb table keeps only in-frame clones and is missing some. The sample lists some 240,000 clones; around 83% were seen once. The sample consisted of peripheral blood. The receptor source for this set is a woman aged 80 or over with acute or convalescent COVID-19.

The gene calls are TRBV24-1 and TRBJ2-7, with a possible D match to TRBD1 (6 bases). V was cut by 4 bases and J by 2 bases, with 14 bases left in between. Germline lookup yields CDR1 KGHDR and CDR2 SFDVKD. This CDR3 spans 15 amino acids. In DNA, the CDR3 is TGTGCCACCAGTGACCCCACAGGGAACCCCTACGAGCAGTACTTC. It is translated as CATSDPTGNPYEQYF.

This rearrangement joins TRBV5-6 to TRBJ1-5, with D possibly being TRBD1 (6 bases). V was shortened by 3 bases and J by 1 base, with 14 bases between the two germline ends. This CDR3 has 16 amino acids. CDR1 and CDR2 from the germline V gene are SGHDT and YYEEEE. The CDR3 nucleotides read TGTGCCAGCAGCTACCGGGCGGGGGGCAGCAATCAGCCCCAGCATTTT. Its protein is CASSYRAGGSNQPQHF.

The chain is built from TRBV2 and TRBJ2-3; D is possibly TRBD2 (5 bases). V shed 1 base and J shed 3 bases, with 14 bases lying between them. Germline V gives CDR1 SNHLY, CDR2 FYNNEI. The CDR3 totals 16 residues. The CDR3 nucleotides read TGTGCCAGCAGTGAAGGAGGTACTAGATTGACAGATACGCAGTATTTT. Amino acids: CASSEGGTRLTDTQYF. The variable domain in full, with the rest retrieved from reference TRBV2 and TRBJ2-3, is EPEVTQTPSHQVTQMGQEVILRCVPISNHLYFYWYRQILGQKVEFLVSFYNNEISEKSEIFDDQFSVERPDGSNFTLKIRSTKLEDSAMYFCASSEGGTRLTDTQYFGPGTRLTVL.

The V and J genes are TRBV2 and TRBJ1-1, with TRBD1 as a possible D gene (6 bases). The germline V and J ends were trimmed by 10 bases and 5 bases, with 14 bases remaining between them. CDR1 is SNHLY, CDR2 FYNNEI, per germline. The CDR3 extends over 12 amino acids. CDR3 loop: CAIQGGWTEAFF. CDR3 DNA: TGTGCCATACAGGGAGGGTGGACTGAAGCTTTCTTT.

This chain joins TRBV18 and TRBJ2-1; D is perhaps TRBD1 (7 bases). V lost 4 bases, J lost 6 bases, and 16 bases lay in between. CDR1 KGHSH and CDR2 LQKENI come from the germline V gene. This CDR3 comprises 15 residues. The CDR3 DNA reads TGTGCCAGCTCACTCGGCAGGGGGGTGCGCAATGAGCAGTTCTTC. It specifies CASSLGRGVRNEQFF.

The rearrangement uses TRBV7-8 and TRBJ2-7, with TRBD1 matching over 10 bases. Germline loops: CDR1 SGHVS, CDR2 FQNEAQ. V lost 4 bases to trimming and J lost 2 bases; unmatched junction nucleotides: 2. CDR3 length equals 14 residues. The CDR3 DNA reads as TGTGCCAGCAGCTCCGGGACAGGGGCCTACGAGCAGTACTTC. This gives the protein CASSSGTGAYEQYF.

V gene TRBV28 combines with J gene TRBJ1-6; weak D call: TRBD1 (5 bases). Per the germline V gene, CDR1 is MDHEN and CDR2 is SYDVKM. Trimming pared 10 bases from V and 8 bases from J, leaving 18 bases between. The CDR3 has 14 residues. CDR3 protein: CAIRGGTEHSPLHF. CDR3 nucleotide sequence: TGTGCCATCCGGGGGGGGACCGAACATTCACCCCTCCACTTT.

The chain employs TRBV28 and TRBJ1-2, with 9 bases aligning to TRBD1. The germline gives CDR1 MDHEN, CDR2 SYDVKM. Losses at the gene ends were 5 bases for V and 2 bases for J; bases not matched to a gene: 6. The CDR3 has 15 amino acids. This chain's CDR3 is CASSPPGQGNYGYTF. The CDR3 region has the DNA TGTGCCAGCAGTCCCCCTGGACAGGGGAACTATGGCTACACCTTC.

The rearrangement links TRBV5-4 to TRBJ2-2; 9 bases align to TRBD2. Germline trimming cut 0 bases from V and 4 bases from J; bases unmatched to any gene: 4. Germline V gives CDR1 SGHNT, CDR2 YYREEE (reference sequence). The CDR3 runs 16 residues. The DNA for the CDR3 is TGTGCCAGCAGCTTGGTAGCGGGGGTTATCACCGGGGAGCTGTTTTTT. Translating it yields CASSLVAGVITGELFF. Using reference TRBV5-4 and TRBJ2-2 for the parts outside the CDR3, the full variable domain is ETGVTQSPTHLIKTRGQQVTLRCSSQSGHNTVSWYQQALGQGPQFIFQYYREEENGRGNFPPRFSGLQFPNYSSELNVNALELDDSALYLCASSLVAGVITGELFFGEGSRLTVL.